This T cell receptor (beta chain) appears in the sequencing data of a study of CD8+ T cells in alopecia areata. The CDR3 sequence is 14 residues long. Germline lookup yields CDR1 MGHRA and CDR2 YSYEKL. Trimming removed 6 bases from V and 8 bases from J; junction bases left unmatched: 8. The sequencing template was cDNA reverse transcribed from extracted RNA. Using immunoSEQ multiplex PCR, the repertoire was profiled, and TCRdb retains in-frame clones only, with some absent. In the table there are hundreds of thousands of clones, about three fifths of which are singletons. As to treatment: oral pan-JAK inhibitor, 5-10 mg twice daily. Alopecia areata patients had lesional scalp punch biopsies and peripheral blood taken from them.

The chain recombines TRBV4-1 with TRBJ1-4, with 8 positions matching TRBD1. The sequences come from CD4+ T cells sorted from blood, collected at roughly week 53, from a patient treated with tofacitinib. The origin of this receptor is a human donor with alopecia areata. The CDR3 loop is CASRKDRGVEKLFF. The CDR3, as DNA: TGCGCCAGCAGAAAAGACAGGGGAGTGGAAAAACTGTTTTTT.